The 20 T cell receptor beta chains reported below all come from one sample, sequenced in a study of Ad26.COV2.S vaccination and SARS-CoV-2 variants. This sample's treatment: about 20 received Ad26.COV2.S at low or high dose, single or two shots; roughly 5 received placebo; per-sample allocation not given. Samples were taken on day 63 after the first vaccine or placebo injection. Sequencing was performed with immunoSEQ multiplex PCR; in TCRdb, only in-frame clones are kept and a portion is missing. The profile shows about 390,000 clones, 92% of them singletons. The source was peripheral blood, collected in a trial of Ad26.COV2.S vaccine versus placebo. The receptors were gathered from a person aged 18-65 years who received the Ad26.COV2.S COVID-19 vaccine or a placebo.

This chain joins TRBV6-5 and TRBJ1-6; TRBD1 matches at 7 bases. Germline loops: CDR1 MNHEY, CDR2 SVGAGI. The V segment lost 7 bases and the J segment 0 bases; nucleotides outside the gene matches: 3. The CDR3 totals 15 residues. The DNA of the CDR3 is TGTGCCAGCACCGCAGGGGGCTCCTATAATTCACCCCTCCACTTT. Its translation is CASTAGGSYNSPLHF.

This chain links TRBV3-1 (or the pseudogene TRBV3-2) with TRBJ2-3; TRBD1 matches at 8 bases. The CDR3 is 18 residues long. From germline, CDR1 is LGHDT and CDR2 YNNKEL (reference sequence). V dropped 1 base and J dropped 1; count of bases not matched to a gene: 10. In nucleotides, the CDR3 is TGTGCCAGCAGCCAAGGTAGGACAGGGTACTTTGGCACAGATACGCAGTATTTT. This codes for CASSQGRTGYFGTDTQYF.

The CDR3 DNA reads as TGTGCCAGCTCCCATGTCCCGGGGGCTAGCACAGATACGCAGTATTTT. Amino acid sequence: CASSHVPGASTDTQYF. The rearrangement uses TRBV18 and TRBJ2-3; D may be TRBD1 or TRBD2 (6 bases each). This CDR3 contains 16 residues. Germline CDR1 KGHSH, CDR2 LQKENI. Trimming shortened V by 6 bases and J by 0 bases, and 16 bases separated the two germline ends. The full variable domain, in which reference TRBV18 and TRBJ2-3 provide the parts outside the CDR3, is NAGVMQNPRHLVRRRGQEARLRCSPMKGHSHVYWYRQLPEEGLKFMVYLQKENIIDESGMPKERFSAEFPKEGPSILRIQQVVRGDSAAYFCASSHVPGASTDTQYFGPGTRLTVL.

The rearrangement joins TRBV28 to TRBJ2-7, with D unclear. The germline CDR1 and CDR2 sequences are MDHEN and SYDVKM. This CDR3 spans 14 amino acids. V gave up 1 base and J gave up 2 bases, with 9 bases separating them. The CDR3 DNA is TGTGCCAGCAGTTTATTTTTCGGAACCTACGAGCAGTACTTC. It yields the protein CASSLFFGTYEQYF.

This sequence joins TRBV18 and TRBJ2-2; possible D gene TRBD2, 6 bases. Germline lookup yields CDR1 KGHSH and CDR2 LQKENI. The CDR3 extends over 15 amino acids. V gave up 2 bases and J gave up 4 bases, with 11 bases separating them. The CDR3 DNA sequence: TGTGCCAGCTCACCATCGGGGGTACGCACCGGGGAGCTGTTTTTT. It is translated as CASSPSGVRTGELFF.

Remarks on this clone: Other DNA sequences in this sample translate to the same CDR3. This chain links TRBV11-2 with TRBJ2-5, with no clear D. CDR3 length: 11 amino acids. V lost 6 bases and J lost 1, with 3 bases in between. Germline CDR1 reads SGHAT; CDR2 reads FQNNGV. The CDR3: CASSPQETQYF. The CDR3 DNA sequence: TGTGCCAGCAGTCCCCAAGAGACCCAGTACTTC.

The chain is built from TRBV3-1 (or the pseudogene TRBV3-2) and TRBJ1-1, with TRBD1 matching over 9 bases. V was clipped by 3 bases and J by 4 bases; unmatched bases: 9. CDR1 LGHDT and CDR2 YNNKEL come from the germline V gene (reference sequence). The CDR3 length is 16 residues. CDR3 protein: CASSHTLQGAFTEAFF. CDR3 coding DNA: TGTGCCAGCAGCCATACGTTACAGGGGGCTTTCACTGAAGCTTTCTTT.

The chain combines TRBV9 with TRBJ1-1; 7 bases agree with TRBD1. Germline lookup yields CDR1 SGDLS and CDR2 YYNGEE. With V trimmed by 3 bases and J by 4 bases, 6 bases remained unmatched. The CDR3 runs 14 residues. CDR3 amino acids: CASSAAGQPTEAFF. CDR3 sequence (DNA): TGTGCCAGCAGCGCAGCGGGACAGCCCACTGAAGCTTTCTTT.

This chain connects TRBV18 to TRBJ1-1; maybe TRBD1 (5 bases). Germline CDR1 reads KGHSH; CDR2 reads LQKENI. There are 14 residues in the CDR3. The V and J ends lost 7 bases and 3 bases respectively, with 15 bases between them. The CDR3 bases are TGTGCCAGCTACCGGGACCGAGTGGACACTGAAGCTTTCTTT. Translated, it gives CASYRDRVDTEAFF.

The chain recombines TRBV6-5 with TRBJ1-2; possible D gene TRBD1, 6 bases. Germline-derived CDR1 and CDR2 are MNHEY and SVGAGI. CDR3 size: 13 residues. Trimming cost V 2 bases and J 8 bases, with 12 bases left between them. Written as DNA, the CDR3 is TGTGCCAGCAGTTACGGCCCAGGGGAAGGCTACACCTTC. This gives the protein CASSYGPGEGYTF.

The rearrangement joins TRBV4-3 to TRBJ1-4; D call uncertain. The V gene's germline CDR1 is LGHNA and CDR2 YSLEER. This CDR3 region has 16 residues. V was pared by 0 bases and J by 8 bases, with 16 bases between. The CDR3 protein is CASSQDTRLIGEKLFF. As DNA, the CDR3 is TGCGCCAGCAGCCAAGATACTCGGCTCATCGGGGAAAAACTGTTTTTT.

This chain connects TRBV7-9 to TRBJ1-1, with D unclear. From germline, CDR1 is SEHNR and CDR2 FQNEAQ (reference sequence). The CDR3 is 17 amino acids. Between the trimmed V and J ends, which lost 1 base and 2 bases, there was a span of 17 bases. The DNA of the CDR3 is TGTGCCAGCAGCTTAGGCGACTTTGGGCGAGGTAACACTGAAGCTTTCTTT. As protein: CASSLGDFGRGNTEAFF.

The J gene is TRBJ1-4, the V gene TRBV6-5, with D unresolved. V was shortened by 5 bases and J by 8 bases, with 12 bases between the two germline ends. The CDR3 is made up of 13 amino acids. Germline-derived CDR1 and CDR2 are MNHEY and SVGAGI. The CDR3 coding sequence is TGTGCCAGCAGTCCCCTCCCAAGGGAAAAACTGTTTTTT. This gives the protein CASSPLPREKLFF.

The chain has TRBV2 and TRBJ2-4; D might be TRBD1 or TRBD2, each matching 6 bases. Germline V gene sequence: CDR1 SNHLY, CDR2 FYNNEI. The CDR3 is 13 amino acids. The ends were cut back, 3 bases at V and 8 bases at J, with 11 bases in the middle. In nucleotides, the CDR3 is TGTGCCAGCAGTGACAGAGGGGGGTACATTCAGTACTTC. Protein product: CASSDRGGYIQYF.

V usage is TRBV30 and J usage is TRBJ2-7; maybe TRBD2 (7 bases). The CDR3 contains 12 residues. Germline V CDR1 and CDR2: GTSNPN, SVGIG (reference sequence). The V end lost 8 bases, the J end lost 5 bases, and 16 bases lay between the germline ends. CDR3 loop: CAGEGGSHEQYF. CDR3 sequence (DNA): TGTGCCGGAGAGGGGGGGTCCCACGAGCAGTACTTC.

This chain joins TRBV18 and TRBJ2-5; D may be TRBD2 (5 bases). Trimming left V 3 bases short and J 0 bases short, with 14 bases between. The germline V gene has CDR1 KGHSH and CDR2 LQKENI. The CDR3 sequence is 16 residues long. The CDR3 DNA reads as TGTGCCAGCTCACCCCCGACGGGAATCGACCAAGAGACCCAGTACTTC. This translates into CASSPPTGIDQETQYF.

CDR3 sequence reads: CASSMGSWTGGSNQPQHF. The CDR3 region has the DNA TGTGCCAGTAGTATGGGGTCGTGGACAGGGGGATCCAATCAGCCCCAGCATTTT. The V gene is TRBV19, the J gene TRBJ1-5; 10 nucleotides line up with TRBD1. V shed 3 bases, J shed 3 bases, and the junction held 11 bases outside the gene matches. This CDR3 region has 18 residues. CDR1 and CDR2 from the germline V gene are LNHDA and SQIVND (reference sequence).

The V and J genes are TRBV29-1 and TRBJ2-5; 9 nucleotides line up with TRBD2. This CDR3 region has 16 residues. Germline V CDR1 and CDR2: SQVTM, ANQGSEA. The junction had 7 bases not matched to a gene; V was cut back by 1 base and J by 1 base. This CDR3 reads CSVEGPSGGLQETQYF. The CDR3 DNA sequence: TGCAGCGTTGAAGGGCCCAGCGGGGGGCTCCAAGAGACCCAGTACTTC.

The chain is built from TRBV30 and TRBJ2-7; 7 bases line up with TRBD1. This CDR3 spans 18 amino acids. Trimming took 4 bases from V and 5 from J; bases not matched to a gene: 23. Germline V gene sequence: CDR1 GTSNPN, CDR2 SVGIG (reference sequence). In DNA form, the CDR3 reads TGTGCCTGGACCTCGGGCCAAAGTAAGGGGGCGCGGGTCAACGAGCAGTACTTC. Amino acids: CAWTSGQSKGARVNEQYF.

The J gene is TRBJ2-3, the V gene TRBV30; 9 bases align to TRBD2. The germline V gene has CDR1 GTSNPN and CDR2 SVGIG (reference sequence). The CDR3 contains 17 residues. After removal of 2 bases from V and 5 bases from J, the junction contained 14 bases not matched to a gene. CDR3 in amino acids: CAWSPTLLAGQGDTQYF. The DNA of the CDR3 is TGTGCCTGGAGTCCTACCTTACTAGCGGGTCAGGGAGATACGCAGTATTTT. The whole variable domain, remainder taken from reference TRBV30 and TRBJ2-3, is SQTIHQWPATLVQPVGSPLSLECTVEGTSNPNLYWYRQAAGRGLQLLFYSVGIGQISSEVPQNLSASRPQDRQFILSSKKLLLSDSGFYLCAWSPTLLAGQGDTQYFGPGTRLTVL.